The 15 T cell receptor beta chains below come from one sample, sequenced in a study of beta chain features in type 1 diabetes. The investigators reverse transcribed all of the isolated RNA, so they sequenced expressed TCRB transcripts. The protocol was immunoSEQ multiplex PCR, while the TCRdb copy is restricted to in-frame clones and leaves out a portion. The sample holds roughly 610,000 clones, about a sixth seen once. Input material: naive CD4+ T cells from blood. The source of these receptors is a man between 18 and 29 years old in good health.

This clone was seen a few times. Distinct nucleotide sequences in the sample also encode this CDR3. The J gene is TRBJ2-5, the V gene TRBV20-1; no definite D call. This CDR3 region has 10 residues. Germline CDR1 reads DFQATT; CDR2 reads SNEGSKA (reference sequence). V was clipped by 6 bases and J by 4 bases, with 6 bases between them. In DNA form, the CDR3 reads TGCAGTGCGAGACGAGAGACCCAGTACTTC. Protein product: CSARRETQYF.

The rearrangement links TRBV11-3 to TRBJ2-7; D is unclear. V lost 5 bases and J lost 7, with 18 bases in between. The length of the CDR3 is 14 residues. Germline CDR1 is SGHNT and CDR2 is YENEEA. The CDR3 nucleotides are TGTGCCAGCAGCCCATTTAAGGCAGAAAGTGAGCAGTACTTC. Protein sequence: CASSPFKAESEQYF.

The chain is built from TRBV7-3 and TRBJ2-1; 8 bases match TRBD1. Per the germline V gene, CDR1 is SGHTA and CDR2 is FQGTGA. With 5 bases clipped from V and 4 bases from J, the junction kept 7 bases outside the gene matches. This CDR3 region has 15 residues. In DNA, the CDR3 is TGTGCCAGCAGCCACCGGGACAGGACATACAATGAGCAGTTCTTC. This gives the protein CASSHRDRTYNEQFF.

The CDR3 DNA sequence: TGTGCCAGCAGTCCGGGACAGAACAACAATGAGCAGTTCTTC. This sequence encodes CASSPGQNNNEQFF. The gene calls are TRBV27 and TRBJ2-1; 7 bases agree with TRBD1. The germline V gene has CDR1 MNHEY and CDR2 SMNVEV (reference sequence). The CDR3 length is 14 residues. Trimming cost V 5 bases and J 5 bases; bases outside gene matches: 6.

The chain carries TRBV29-1 and TRBJ1-5; 7 bases agree with TRBD1. This CDR3 region has 13 residues. The V segment lost 7 bases and the J segment 2 bases; nucleotides outside the gene matches: 5. Germline V gene lookup returns CDR1 SQVTM and CDR2 ANQGSEA. Here the CDR3 DNA reads TGCAGCGGCTCCCAGGGGGGCAATCAGCCCCAGCATTTT. Residues: CSGSQGGNQPQHF.

This chain joins TRBV27 and TRBJ2-5; weak D call: TRBD1 (6 bases). Germline assignment: CDR1 MNHEY and CDR2 SMNVEV (reference sequence). The V and J ends lost 6 bases and 2 bases respectively, with 10 bases between them. There are 13 residues in the CDR3. CDR3 region: CASRRQGQETQYF. CDR3 coding DNA: TGTGCCAGCAGGAGGCAGGGGCAAGAGACCCAGTACTTC.

The CDR3 DNA follows: TGTGCCAGCTCACCTGCCGGACAAGCCTACGAGCAGTACTTC. Its protein is CASSPAGQAYEQYF. The V call is TRBV18, the J call TRBJ2-7; D may be TRBD1 (5 bases). Germline CDR1 is KGHSH and CDR2 is LQKENI. The V gene lost 3 bases and the J gene lost 2 bases, with 11 bases spanning the gap. The CDR3 runs to 14 residues.

The V call is TRBV21-1, the J call TRBJ2-7; TRBD2, as called in the table, went unchecked against the DNA. TRBV21-1 is an annotated pseudogene. The CDR3 totals 13 residues. CDR3 sequence (DNA): TGTGCCAGCAGCAATTCCCTGTTCTACGAGCAGTACTTC. As protein: CASSNSLFYEQYF.

This clone was counted only a few times. V and J are TRBV9 and TRBJ2-1; TRBD2 agrees at 14 bases. Germline CDR1 and CDR2: SGDLS and YYNGEE. V lost 3 bases to trimming and J lost 4 bases; unmatched junction nucleotides: 18. The CDR3 is 21 residues long. CDR3 residues: CASSGRLAGGPSPLTYNEQFF. CDR3 in DNA: TGTGCCAGCAGCGGAAGACTAGCGGGGGGGCCTTCCCCCCTTACTTACAATGAGCAGTTCTTC.

CDR3 region: CASSLAGPHYGYTF. The CDR3 nucleotides are TGTGCCAGCTCACTAGCCGGGCCCCACTATGGCTACACCTTC. The chain combines TRBV18 with TRBJ1-2; no definite D call. This CDR3 region has 14 residues. V was shortened by 4 bases and J by 3 bases, with 12 bases between the two germline ends. Germline CDR1 KGHSH, CDR2 LQKENI.

The chain has TRBV5-1 and TRBJ1-1; 10 nucleotides match TRBD1. Germline values: CDR1 SGHRS, CDR2 YFSETQ. The CDR3 consists of 15 residues. The junction had 3 bases not matched to a gene; V was cut back by 3 bases and J by 1 base. The CDR3, as DNA: TGCGCCAGCAGCTCAAGACAGGGGGCGAACACTGAAGCTTTCTTT. It codes for CASSSRQGANTEAFF. The variable domain in full, completed from reference TRBV5-1 and TRBJ1-1, reads KAGVTQTPRYLIKTRGQQVTLSCSPISGHRSVSWYQQTPGQGLQFLFEYFSETQRNKGNFPGRFSGRQFSNSRSEMNVSTLELGDSALYLCASSSRQGANTEAFFGQGTRLTVV.

The table lists this clone with a few counts. The chain is built from TRBV7-2 and TRBJ2-3; either TRBD1 or TRBD2 may fit D (5 bases each). This CDR3 has 16 amino acids. V lost 5 bases and J 1 base, leaving 16 bases between the germline ends. Germline CDR1 is SGHTA and CDR2 is FQGNSA. The CDR3 spells CASSLGPGLGTDTQYF. The DNA of the CDR3 is TGTGCCAGCAGCCTCGGCCCGGGGCTGGGCACAGATACGCAGTATTTT.

The chain joins TRBV10-3 to TRBJ2-7, with 13 bases that match TRBD2. V lost 10 bases, J lost 0 bases, and 9 bases stayed unmatched. There are 16 residues in the CDR3. Germline V gene lookup returns CDR1 ENHRY and CDR2 SYGVKD. CDR3 sequence: CATIGTSGDLSYEQYF. CDR3 sequence (DNA): TGTGCCACGATAGGGACTAGCGGGGATCTCTCCTACGAGCAGTACTTC.

This clone was picked up one time. The chain couples TRBV7-3 to TRBJ1-1; TRBD1 might be the D (5 bases). V was shortened by 1 base and J by 8 bases, with 11 bases between the two germline ends. CDR1 is SGHTA and CDR2 is FQGTGA in the germline V gene. This CDR3 region has 13 residues. CDR3: CASSLNAGVEAFF. The CDR3 coding sequence is TGTGCCAGCAGCTTAAATGCGGGGGTGGAAGCTTTCTTT.

This clone was counted a few times. This chain joins TRBV7-2 and TRBJ2-3; no firm D call. The CDR3 covers 14 residues. Germline V CDR1 and CDR2: SGHTA, FQGNSA. Trimming took off 2 bases at V and 1 base at J, with 7 bases between the two ends. The CDR3 sequence is CASSLLARTDTQYF. For the CDR3, the DNA is TGTGCCAGCAGCTTACTCGCCCGCACAGATACGCAGTATTTT.